Below, one T cell receptor beta chain is given with its context. The antigen is undetermined. This entry is derived from a study of cytomegalovirus exposure and HLA in healthy donors. General study results and limits: In a later analysis, at a false discovery rate of 0.05, fewer than 20,000 TCR beta sequences matched HLA alleles. Later analysis showed most CMV-associated TCR beta chains appearing HLA-restricted. Exclusion applied to some V segments, including TRBV6-2 and TRBV6-3, as they were indistinguishable.

V lost 2 bases and J lost 5; bases outside the gene matches: 5. Per germline, CDR1 ENHRY and CDR2 SYGVKD. This CDR3 contains 15 residues. Primers for the PCR totalled 60 Vbeta and 13 Jbeta. Sequenced by immunoSEQ multiplex PCR; TCRdb stores in-frame clones only, minus some. This sample yields about 160,000 clones, of which about three quarters are seen a single time; approximately 13% belongs to the top ten. The sequence was obtained from a man aged 40-49 years in good health and CMV-seropositive. The rearrangement joins TRBV10-3 to TRBJ2-5; 10 nucleotides line up with TRBD2. Material for sequencing was PBMCs. The CDR3 nucleotides are TGTGCCATCAGTGAGGGGGTAGCGGGAGGTGAGACCCAGTACTTC. Protein product: CAISEGVAGGETQYF.